The sequence of this T cell receptor beta chain was determined in a study of blood T cell repertoires in COVID-19. Profiled with immunoSEQ multiplex PCR; TCRdb holds only in-frame clones, not every one. The sample yields fewer than 200,000 clones, approximately 82% seen once. Participants reported their clinical history, and cohort assignment relied on those reports. The junction had 11 bases not matched to a gene; V was cut back by 6 bases and J by 7 bases. Germline V gene sequence: CDR1 SQVTM, CDR2 ANQGSEA. The CDR3 extends over 14 amino acids. Material: PBMCs or T cells enriched from blood (not recorded which). The chain joins TRBV29-1 to TRBJ2-1, with 8 nucleotides matching TRBD2. The source of this sequence is a woman in her forties or fifties in a cohort exposed to, infected with or recovered from COVID-19 (not recorded which). The CDR3 DNA sequence: TGCAGCGTGTGCCCTAGCGGGCAATATAATGAGCAGTTCTTC. It translates to CSVCPSGQYNEQFF.